The text below deals with one T cell receptor beta chain. Its cognate antigen is unknown. Germline V gene lookup returns CDR1 LNHDA and CDR2 SQIVND (reference sequence). Trimming left V 1 base short and J 3 bases short, with 10 bases between. The CDR3 consists of 14 residues. The data belong to a study of T cell responses to AZD1222 COVID-19 vaccine. Sequencing used immunoSEQ multiplex PCR; TCRdb keeps in-frame clones, though not all of them. The data show roughly 70,000 clones, 80% seen once. Study observations and caveats: At baseline, seropositivity was found in only a handful of AZD1222 recipients. Distributed over spike, vaccine-associated CD4 TCRs predominated at 160-218 and 743-854.

The chain combines TRBV19 with TRBJ2-7; possible D gene TRBD1, 6 bases. The specimen comprised peripheral blood, sampled 28 days after the second AZD1222 dose. This clonotype was obtained from an adult who received the AZD1222 COVID-19 vaccine. The CDR3 nucleotides read TGTGCCAGTAGTATAGGGGGCAGGGGCTACGAGCAGTACTTC. Amino acid sequence: CASSIGGRGYEQYF.